The entry below describes one T cell receptor beta chain. The PCR employed 60 Vbeta primers together with 13 Jbeta primers. Generated by immunoSEQ multiplex PCR, the TCRdb table keeps only in-frame clones and is missing some. This repertoire shows about 180,000 clones, approximately 80% found once; its top ten account for approximately 0.47%. The entry originates in a study of cytomegalovirus exposure and HLA in healthy donors. From germline, CDR1 is MNHNY and CDR2 SVGAGI (reference sequence). With 6 bases removed from V and 1 base from J, the gap between germline ends came to 16 bases. The CDR3 sequence is 16 residues long.

The sequence was obtained from a woman in her fifties or sixties in good health and CMV-seronegative. The chain recombines TRBV6-6 with TRBJ1-5; D is ambiguous. The sample comprised PBMCs. This chain's CDR3 is CASSPLEAQSNQPQHF. The DNA for the CDR3 is TGTGCCAGCAGCCCCCTTGAGGCTCAAAGCAATCAGCCCCAGCATTTT.